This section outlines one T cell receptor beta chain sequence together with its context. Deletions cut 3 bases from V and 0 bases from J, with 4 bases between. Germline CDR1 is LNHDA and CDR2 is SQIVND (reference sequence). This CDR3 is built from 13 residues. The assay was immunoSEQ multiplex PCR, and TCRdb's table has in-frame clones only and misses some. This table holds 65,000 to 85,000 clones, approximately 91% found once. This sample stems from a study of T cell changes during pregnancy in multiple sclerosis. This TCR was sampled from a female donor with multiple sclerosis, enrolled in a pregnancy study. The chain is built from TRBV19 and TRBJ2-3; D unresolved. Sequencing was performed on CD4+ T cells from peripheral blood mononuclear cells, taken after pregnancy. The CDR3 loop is CASSMGSTDTQYF. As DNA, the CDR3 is TGTGCCAGTAGTATGGGCAGCACAGATACGCAGTATTTT.